This is a list of T cell receptor beta chains from one sample in a study of CD8 T cells in ankylosing spondylitis. TCRdb fed the 5' RACE reads into MiXCR, producing one record per CDR3 protein. The repertoire holds hundreds of thousands of distinct CDR3 sequences, with around 9.2% as singletons. The material sequenced was blood, either unsorted or a sorted T cell fraction (not recorded which). The receptors were gathered from a male donor with ankylosing spondylitis or in good health (not recorded which). The CDR3 runs from the conserved cysteine through the conserved F or W. A D gene is named only where the DNA matches it firmly. Clone size is shown for a subset of rows, as once, few, many or a class of expanded clone.

V gene	J gene	clone size	D gene	CDR3 protein	CDR3 DNA
TRBV20-1	TRBJ2-1	many	TRBD1	CSARDGQGAYNEQFF	TGCAGTGCTAGGGATGGACAGGGGGCCTACAATGAGCAGTTCTTC
TRBV5-6	TRBJ2-2	many	-	CASSLVGGTGELFF	TGTGCCAGCAGCTTGGTCGGAGGCACCGGGGAGCTGTTTTTT
TRBV7-9	TRBJ2-1	many	-	CASSESRDTYNEQFF	TGTGCCAGCTCAGAAAGTAGGGACACATACAATGAGCAGTTCTTC
TRBV2	TRBJ2-6	many	TRBD1	CASSYRQGRTGANVLTF	TGTGCCAGCAGTTATCGACAGGGCAGGACTGGGGCCAACGTCCTGACTTTC
TRBV7-9	TRBJ2-1	many	TRBD2	CASSLIRLAGEGNEQFF	TGTGCCAGCAGCTTAATCCGACTGGCGGGGGAAGGGAATGAGCAGTTCTTC
TRBV11-1	TRBJ2-7	many	TRBD1	CASNDRGYEQYF	TGTGCCAGCAACGACAGGGGCTACGAGCAGTACTTC
TRBV7-2	TRBJ2-7	many	-	CASSLDPGPYEQYF	TGTGCCAGCAGCTTGGACCCTGGACCCTACGAGCAGTACTTC
TRBV5-1	TRBJ2-3	many	TRBD1	CASSGGTDPDTQYF	TGCGCCAGCAGCGGTGGGACAGACCCAGATACGCAGTATTTT
TRBV7-9	TRBJ1-2	many	-	CASSFGQGMDYGYTF	TGTGCCAGCAGCTTTGGGCAGGGTATGGACTATGGCTACACCTTC
TRBV20-1	TRBJ2-1	-	-	CSASPVGNEQFF	TGCAGTGCCAGCCCCGTGGGGAATGAGCAGTTCTTC
TRBV30	TRBJ2-7	-	-	CAWSVGFAEQYF	TGTGCCTGGAGTGTAGGGTTCGCCGAGCAGTACTTC
TRBV6-2/TRBV6-3	TRBJ2-1	few	TRBD2	CASSSGLVPNEQFF	TGTGCCAGCAGTTCCGGACTAGTTCCCAATGAGCAGTTCTTC
TRBV18	TRBJ2-3	many	TRBD2	CASSLTGLAGALDTQYF	TGTGCCAGCTCACTCACCGGACTAGCGGGAGCTCTAGATACGCAGTATTTT
TRBV27	TRBJ1-1	-	-	CASSLSGLLNTEAFF	TGTGCCAGCAGTTTATCGGGACTCCTGAACACTGAAGCTTTCTTT
TRBV19	TRBJ2-2	-	-	CASSQWTGELFF	TGTGCCAGTAGTCAGTGGACCGGGGAGCTGTTTTTT
TRBV4-2	TRBJ2-1	many	TRBD2	CASAGTSGYNEQFF	TGTGCCAGCGCCGGGACTAGCGGCTACAATGAGCAGTTCTTC
TRBV5-6	TRBJ1-6	many	-	CASSLGVSPLHF	TGTGCCAGCAGCTTAGGCGTATCACCCCTCCACTTT
TRBV7-8	TRBJ2-3	many	-	CASSVRDISTDTQYF	TGTGCCAGCAGCGTCCGGGACATTAGCACAGATACGCAGTATTTT
TRBV27	TRBJ1-2	many	-	CASRREANYGYTF	TGTGCCAGCAGGAGGGAAGCTAACTATGGCTACACCTTC
TRBV20-1	TRBJ2-7	many	-	CSATARSYEQYF	TGCAGTGCTACCGCGAGGTCCTACGAGCAGTACTTC
TRBV12-3/TRBV12-4	TRBJ1-2	many	-	CASSFKGPYGYTF	TGTGCCAGCAGTTTCAAGGGGCCTTATGGCTACACCTTC
TRBV6-1	TRBJ2-7	many	TRBD1	CAGETGNPGGEQYF	TGTGCCGGCGAGACAGGGAACCCTGGAGGCGAGCAGTACTTC
TRBV7-2	TRBJ2-3	few	-	CASMPGTMGTDTQYF	TGTGCCAGCATGCCAGGGACAATGGGCACAGATACGCAGTATTTT
TRBV3-1	TRBJ1-1	many	-	CASSQWGDEAFF	TGTGCCAGCAGCCAATGGGGGGATGAAGCTTTCTTT